These 12 T cell receptor beta chains were sequenced from one sample in a study of metastatic and nonmetastatic thyroid tumors. Patients were all untreated before their thyroid surgery. TCRdb used MiXCR to call clones anew from the PCR reads. The repertoire has 30,000 to 50,000 clones, under 20% of them found once; the top ten carry roughly an eighth. The sequenced sample was tumor tissue. Receptor source: a female donor with papillary thyroid cancer or a benign thyroid nodule (not recorded which). Some clones in this sample may be carry-over from other donors' samples.

This clone was detected ten times or more. The chain uses TRBV16 and TRBJ2-7, with D unresolved. CDR3 length: 14 amino acids. Germline CDR1 and CDR2: KGHSY and FQNENV. The ends were cut back, 0 bases at V and 6 bases at J, with 12 bases in the middle. The CDR3 coding sequence is TGTGCCAGCAGCCAATCAGGGATCACCTCCGAGCAGTACTTC. Translation: CASSQSGITSEQYF.

This clone was recorded a few times. The chain employs TRBV6-5 and TRBJ2-7, with D possibly matching TRBD1 (8 bases). In germline, CDR1 is MNHEY, CDR2 SVGAGI. Trimming removed 2 bases from V and 10 bases from J, with 24 bases in between. This CDR3 region has 16 residues. CDR3 nucleotide sequence: TGTGCCAGCAGTTACGAAGGCACAGGGGGGGCCGTCGATCAGTACTTC. It translates to CASSYEGTGGAVDQYF.

The gene calls are TRBV20-1 and TRBJ2-1; D unresolved. Trimming stripped 1 base from V and 9 bases from J, with 10 bases between. Germline V gene lookup returns CDR1 DFQATT and CDR2 SNEGSKA (reference sequence). The CDR3 sequence is 12 residues long. The CDR3: CSARGNVGEQFF. The CDR3 DNA reads as TGCAGTGCTAGAGGCAACGTAGGTGAGCAGTTCTTC.

This clone has a count of ten or more. The V and J genes are TRBV5-4 and TRBJ2-3, with 11 bases fitting TRBD2. In germline, CDR1 is SGHNT, CDR2 YYREEE (reference sequence). The J segment lost 0 bases and the V segment lost 0 bases, leaving 0 bases of the junction unmatched. The CDR3 sequence is 16 residues long. DNA for the CDR3: TGTGCCAGCAGCTTGGCTAGCGGGAGGAGCACAGATACGCAGTATTTT. Residues: CASSLASGRSTDTQYF.

This clone came up a few times. A much larger clone lies one base from this, so it may be a read error. V usage is TRBV28 and J usage is TRBJ2-5; TRBD1 matches 8 bases. This CDR3 region has 16 residues. Germline assignment: CDR1 MDHEN and CDR2 SYDVKM. CDR3 in amino acids: CANSRQGIEGAETQYF. The CDR3 DNA reads TGTGCCAACAGTCGACAGGGGATAGAGGGCGCAGAGACCCAGTACTTC.

The rearrangement links TRBV7-2 to TRBJ2-5; no clear D. Looked up from germline, CDR1 is SGHTA and CDR2 is FQGNSA. V was clipped by 0 bases and J by 7 bases, with 15 bases between them. The CDR3 runs to 15 residues. The DNA of the CDR3 is TGTGCCAGCAGCTTAGCTGGAATTGCAGTGGGGACCCAGTACTTC. It yields the protein CASSLAGIAVGTQYF.

This clone was observed at least ten times. Being one base from a much bigger clone, this may be a read error. Within the sample, other DNA sequences also encode this same CDR3. This rearrangement joins TRBV11-3 to TRBJ2-7, with unresolved D. Germline V gene sequence: CDR1 SGHNT, CDR2 YENEEA. CDR3 length: 14 amino acids. CDR3 sequence reads: CASSLDSSSYEQYF. DNA of the CDR3: TGCGCCAGCAGCTTAGATTCAAGCTCCTACGAGCAGTACTTC.

This chain links TRBV18 with TRBJ2-3; TRBD1 agrees at 8 bases. Losses at the gene ends were 3 bases for V and 0 bases for J; bases not matched to a gene: 17. Germline loops: CDR1 KGHSH, CDR2 LQKENI. The CDR3 runs 20 residues. The CDR3 bases are TGTGCCAGCTCACCCTGGCCGGGACAGGCGACTCCTCCTAGCACAGATACGCAGTATTTT. Translation: CASSPWPGQATPPSTDTQYF. Full variable domain (remainder filled in from reference TRBV18 and TRBJ2-3): NAGVMQNPRHLVRRRGQEARLRCSPMKGHSHVYWYRQLPEEGLKFMVYLQKENIIDESGMPKERFSAEFPKEGPSILRIQQVVRGDSAAYFCASSPWPGQATPPSTDTQYFGPGTRLTVL.

This sequence joins TRBV7-2 and TRBJ2-7; D is possibly TRBD2 (6 bases). The CDR3 has 14 residues. With 4 bases removed from V and 4 bases from J, the gap between germline ends came to 14 bases. Per germline, CDR1 SGHTA and CDR2 FQGNSA. The chain's CDR3 is CASSSLSGVYEQYF. CDR3 nucleotides: TGTGCCAGCAGCTCCTTATCGGGGGTGTACGAGCAGTACTTC.

This clone was counted at least ten times. This sequence joins TRBV20-1 and TRBJ2-2, with TRBD1 identical over 7 bases. Germline V gene lookup returns CDR1 DFQATT and CDR2 SNEGSKA (reference sequence). This CDR3 comprises 13 residues. The CDR3 sequence: CSAAQGTAGELFF. CDR3 coding DNA: TGCAGCGCAGCACAGGGGACAGCCGGGGAGCTGTTTTTT.

The chain employs TRBV6-2 or TRBV6-3 and TRBJ2-3; the match to TRBD2 covers 7 bases. Per germline, CDR1 MNHEY and CDR2 SVGEGT. The trim removed 4 bases at V and 3 bases at J, leaving 7 bases unmatched. The CDR3 length is 15 residues. The CDR3 DNA reads TGTGCCAGCAGTTCAAGGAGGGAGGGGACAGATACGCAGTATTTT. It codes for CASSSRREGTDTQYF.

There are many counts of this clone. The V and J genes are TRBV20-1 and TRBJ2-2, with TRBD2 identical over 12 bases. Germline V CDR1 and CDR2: DFQATT, SNEGSKA (reference sequence). This CDR3 comprises 18 residues. V lost 1 base, J lost 4 bases, and 10 bases stayed unmatched. The CDR3 protein is CSARGRTSGAKLTGELFF. The CDR3, as DNA: TGCAGTGCTAGAGGACGGACTAGCGGGGCCAAACTCACCGGGGAGCTGTTTTTT.